Presented here are 12 T cell receptor beta chains from one specimen sequenced in a study of blood T cell repertoires in COVID-19. The table came from immunoSEQ multiplex PCR; TCRdb's copy has only in-frame clones and leaves some out. The sample holds roughly 260,000 clones, more than 85% seen once. Sequencing was carried out using peripheral blood. The receptors originated from a person aged 18-30 years with COVID-19, enrolled during active disease.

The chain combines TRBV6-5 with TRBJ1-6; TRBD1 aligns across 9 bases. Germline V gene sequence: CDR1 MNHEY, CDR2 SVGAGI. J was trimmed by 10 bases and V by 5 bases; bases with no gene match: 9. The length of the CDR3 is 15 residues. In nucleotides, the CDR3 is TGTGCCAGCAGTCCAGGGACAGGGACGAGATCACCCCTCCACTTT. Its translation: CASSPGTGTRSPLHF.

This chain joins TRBV7-9 and TRBJ1-5; the match to TRBD1 covers 9 bases. The germline V gene encodes CDR1 SEHNR and CDR2 FQNEAQ (reference sequence). CDR3 length: 15 residues. V shed 1 base, J shed 5 bases, and the junction held 3 bases outside the gene matches. The CDR3 region is CASSLGTGAHQPQHF. CDR3 in DNA: TGTGCCAGCAGCTTAGGGACAGGGGCCCATCAGCCCCAGCATTTT. The variable domain in full, completed from reference TRBV7-9 and TRBJ1-5, reads DTGVSQNPRHKITKRGQNVTFRCDPISEHNRLYWYRQTLGQGPEFLTYFQNEAQLEKSRLLSDRFSAERPKGSFSTLEIQRTEQGDSAMYLCASSLGTGAHQPQHFGDGTRLSIL.

V gene TRBV6-5 combines with J gene TRBJ1-5; tentative D call: TRBD1 (5 bases). V was shortened by 10 bases and J by 6 bases, with 16 bases between the two germline ends. Germline CDR1 is MNHEY and CDR2 is SVGAGI. The CDR3 runs 13 residues. The CDR3 spells CATSRVSSQPQHF. CDR3 sequence (DNA): TGTGCCACCTCCAGGGTCTCGAGTCAGCCCCAGCATTTT.

The chain carries TRBV12-3 or TRBV12-4 and TRBJ2-1, with no clear D. With 6 bases removed from V and 1 base from J, the gap between germline ends came to 7 bases. This CDR3 is built from 13 residues. CDR3 DNA sequence: TGTGCCAGCAGCCCCGGGTCCTACAATGAGCAGTTCTTC. This gives the protein CASSPGSYNEQFF.

The chain joins TRBV29-1 to TRBJ2-7; TRBD2 might be the D (6 bases). The CDR3 is made up of 12 amino acids. Deletions cut 6 bases from V and 1 base from J, with 10 bases between. Germline CDR1 is SQVTM and CDR2 is ANQGSEA. CDR3 amino acids: CSVGTGSYEQYF. As DNA, the CDR3 is TGCAGCGTCGGGACTGGTTCCTACGAGCAGTACTTC.

This chain uses TRBV7-2 with TRBJ2-1; perhaps TRBD2 as D (5 bases). Trimming removed 5 bases from V and 10 bases from J, with 21 bases in between. Per germline, CDR1 SGHTA and CDR2 FQGNSA. The CDR3 sequence is 15 residues long. The CDR3, as DNA: TGTGCCAGCAGCCCGGCCCGGGGTATCGGGCGGGAGCAGTTCTTC. Translated, it gives CASSPARGIGREQFF.

The chain employs TRBV27 and TRBJ2-7, with D perhaps matching TRBD2 (6 bases). The germline V gene encodes CDR1 MNHEY and CDR2 SMNVEV (reference sequence). V lost 8 bases and J lost 1, with 6 bases in between. This CDR3 is 11 amino acids long. Here the CDR3 reads CASGLSYEQYF. The CDR3 nucleotides are TGTGCCAGCGGACTATCCTACGAGCAGTACTTC.

The J gene is TRBJ2-5, the V gene TRBV4-3; 8 nucleotides line up with TRBD2. The germline CDR1 and CDR2 sequences are LGHNA and YSLEER. The CDR3 runs 15 residues. Trimming took 1 base from V and 4 from J; bases not matched to a gene: 5. This CDR3 reads CASSQAGGPTETQYF. The CDR3 DNA is TGCGCCAGCAGCCAAGCGGGAGGGCCGACAGAGACCCAGTACTTC.

As to this clone: Additional DNA sequences in this sample encode the identical CDR3. The V call is TRBV28, the J call TRBJ1-2; 7 bases fit TRBD1. The CDR3 sequence is 14 residues long. Germline V CDR1 and CDR2: MDHEN, SYDVKM. The V gene end was trimmed by 5 bases and the J gene end by 0 bases; junction bases not matched to a gene: 3. The CDR3 coding sequence is TGTGCCAGCAGTCCCGGGACAGCTAACTATGGCTACACCTTC. Translation: CASSPGTANYGYTF.

This sequence joins TRBV11-2 and TRBJ2-3, with TRBD2 matching over 7 bases. This CDR3 has 15 residues. Germline V lookup: CDR1 SGHAT, CDR2 FQNNGV. The J segment lost 6 bases and the V segment lost 2 bases, leaving 8 bases of the junction unmatched. CDR3 nucleotide sequence: TGTGCCAGCAGCTTACGCGGGAGTGAGGAGGATACGCAGTATTTT. Its protein product is CASSLRGSEEDTQYF.

Here the CDR3 reads CASTRWTGSTDTQYF. CDR3 bases: TGTGCCAGTACCCGATGGACAGGCAGCACAGATACGCAGTATTTT. J is TRBJ2-3 and V is TRBV19; 7 nucleotides agree with TRBD1. V shed 7 bases, J shed 0 bases, and the junction held 7 bases outside the gene matches. This CDR3 is 15 amino acids long. Per germline, CDR1 LNHDA and CDR2 SQIVND (reference sequence).

Comments on this clone: Other nucleotide sequences in the sample specify the same CDR3. V usage is TRBV7-9 and J usage is TRBJ2-2; D unclear. Germline CDR1 reads SEHNR; CDR2 reads FQNEAQ (reference sequence). V gave up 6 bases and J gave up 5 bases, with 10 bases separating them. CDR3 size: 13 residues. CDR3 region: CASRPTGTGELFF. The CDR3 bases are TGTGCCAGCAGGCCCACCGGGACCGGGGAGCTGTTTTTT.